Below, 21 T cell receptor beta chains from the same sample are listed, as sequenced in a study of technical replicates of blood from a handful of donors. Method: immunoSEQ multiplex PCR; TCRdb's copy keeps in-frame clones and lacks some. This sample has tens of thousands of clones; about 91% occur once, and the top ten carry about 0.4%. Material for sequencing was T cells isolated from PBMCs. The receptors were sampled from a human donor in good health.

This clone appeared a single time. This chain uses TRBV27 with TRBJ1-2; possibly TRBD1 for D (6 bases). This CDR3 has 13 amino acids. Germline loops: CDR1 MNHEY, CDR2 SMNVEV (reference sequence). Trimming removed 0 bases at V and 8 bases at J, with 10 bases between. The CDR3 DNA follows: TGTGCCAGCAGTTTATCATACAGGGCCGGCTACACCTTC. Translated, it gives CASSLSYRAGYTF.

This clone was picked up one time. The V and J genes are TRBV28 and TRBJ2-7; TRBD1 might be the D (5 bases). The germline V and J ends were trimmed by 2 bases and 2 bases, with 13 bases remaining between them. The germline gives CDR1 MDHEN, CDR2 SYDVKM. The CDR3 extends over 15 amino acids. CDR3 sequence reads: CASSLPAPGPYEQYF. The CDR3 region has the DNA TGTGCCAGCAGTTTACCCGCCCCAGGGCCCTACGAGCAGTACTTC.

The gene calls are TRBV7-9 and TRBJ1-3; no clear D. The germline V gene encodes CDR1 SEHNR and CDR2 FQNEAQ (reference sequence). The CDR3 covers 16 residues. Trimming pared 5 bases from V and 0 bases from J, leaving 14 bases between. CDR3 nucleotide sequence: TGTGCCAGCAGCCCCCGGCGGGGTTCCTCTGGAAACACCATATATTTT. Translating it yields CASSPRRGSSGNTIYF. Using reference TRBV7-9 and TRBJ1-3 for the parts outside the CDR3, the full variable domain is DTGVSQNPRHKITKRGQNVTFRCDPISEHNRLYWYRQTLGQGPEFLTYFQNEAQLEKSRLLSDRFSAERPKGSFSTLEIQRTEQGDSAMYLCASSPRRGSSGNTIYFGEGSWLTVV.

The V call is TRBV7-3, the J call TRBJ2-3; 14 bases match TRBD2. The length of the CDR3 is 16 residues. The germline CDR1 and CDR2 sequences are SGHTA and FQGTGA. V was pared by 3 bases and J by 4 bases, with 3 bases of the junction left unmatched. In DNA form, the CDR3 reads TGTGCCAGCAGCTTGGGACTAGCGGGAGTTGCAGATACGCAGTATTTT. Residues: CASSLGLAGVADTQYF.

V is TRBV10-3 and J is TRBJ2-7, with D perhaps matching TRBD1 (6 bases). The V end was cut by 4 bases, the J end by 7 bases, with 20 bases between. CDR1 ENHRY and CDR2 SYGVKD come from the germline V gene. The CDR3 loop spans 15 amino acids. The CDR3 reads CAISGRTDDLAEQYF. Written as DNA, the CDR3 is TGTGCCATCAGTGGGCGGACAGATGACCTGGCGGAGCAGTACTTC.

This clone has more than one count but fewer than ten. CDR3 sequence reads: CASSEGGRNTEAFF. The CDR3 DNA reads TGCGCCAGCAGTGAAGGGGGCAGAAACACTGAAGCTTTCTTT. The J gene is TRBJ1-1, the V gene TRBV10-1, with 7 bases matching TRBD1. Germline-derived CDR1 and CDR2 are WNHNN and SYGVQD (reference sequence). The CDR3 is 14 residues long. The ends lost 3 bases at V and 2 bases at J; junction bases unmatched: 3.

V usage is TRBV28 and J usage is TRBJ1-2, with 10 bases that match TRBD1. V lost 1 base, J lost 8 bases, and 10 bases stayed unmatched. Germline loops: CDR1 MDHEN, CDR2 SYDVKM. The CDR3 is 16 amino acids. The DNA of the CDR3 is TGTGCCAGCAGTTTATTGTGGTCTGACAGGGGGCAAGGCTACACCTTC. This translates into CASSLLWSDRGQGYTF.

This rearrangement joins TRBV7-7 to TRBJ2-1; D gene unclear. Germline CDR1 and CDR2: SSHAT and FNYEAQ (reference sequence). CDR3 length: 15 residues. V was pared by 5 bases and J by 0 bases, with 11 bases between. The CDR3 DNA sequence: TGTGCCAGCAGCCCCTCACTGAGCTCCTACAATGAGCAGTTCTTC. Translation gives CASSPSLSSYNEQFF.

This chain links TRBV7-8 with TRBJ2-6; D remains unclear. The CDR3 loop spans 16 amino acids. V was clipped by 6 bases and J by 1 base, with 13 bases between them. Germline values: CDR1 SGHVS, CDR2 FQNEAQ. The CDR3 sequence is CASSSAFGSGANVLTF. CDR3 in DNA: TGTGCCAGCAGTTCCGCATTCGGGTCTGGGGCCAACGTCCTGACTTTC.

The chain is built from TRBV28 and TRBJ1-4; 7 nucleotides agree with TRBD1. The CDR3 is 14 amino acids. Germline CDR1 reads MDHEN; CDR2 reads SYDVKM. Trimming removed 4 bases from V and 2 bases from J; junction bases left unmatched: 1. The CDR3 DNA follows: TGTGCCAGCAGTTCACAGGGGACTAATGAAAAACTGTTTTTT. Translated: CASSSQGTNEKLFF. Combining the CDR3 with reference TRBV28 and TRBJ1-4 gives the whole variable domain DVKVTQSSRYLVKRTGEKVFLECVQDMDHENMFWYRQDPGLGLRLIYFSYDVKMKEKGDIPEGYSVSREKKERFSLILESASTNQTSMYLCASSSQGTNEKLFFGSGTQLSVL.

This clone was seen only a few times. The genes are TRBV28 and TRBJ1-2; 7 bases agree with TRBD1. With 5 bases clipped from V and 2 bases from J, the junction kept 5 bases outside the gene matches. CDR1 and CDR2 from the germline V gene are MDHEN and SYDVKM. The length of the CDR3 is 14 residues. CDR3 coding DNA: TGTGCCAGCAGTAGACAGGGTAGGAACTATGGCTACACCTTC. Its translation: CASSRQGRNYGYTF.

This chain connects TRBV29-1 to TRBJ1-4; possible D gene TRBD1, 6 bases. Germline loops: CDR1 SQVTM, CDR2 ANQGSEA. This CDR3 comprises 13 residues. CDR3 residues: CRSLGALNEKLFF. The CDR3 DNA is TGCAGATCGCTGGGGGCCCTTAATGAAAAACTGTTTTTT.

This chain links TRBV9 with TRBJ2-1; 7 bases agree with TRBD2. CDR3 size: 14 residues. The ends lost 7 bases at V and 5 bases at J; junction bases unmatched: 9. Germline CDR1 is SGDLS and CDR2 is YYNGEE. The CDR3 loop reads CASGRASGDNEQFF. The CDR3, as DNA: TGTGCCAGCGGGCGGGCTAGCGGAGACAATGAGCAGTTCTTC.

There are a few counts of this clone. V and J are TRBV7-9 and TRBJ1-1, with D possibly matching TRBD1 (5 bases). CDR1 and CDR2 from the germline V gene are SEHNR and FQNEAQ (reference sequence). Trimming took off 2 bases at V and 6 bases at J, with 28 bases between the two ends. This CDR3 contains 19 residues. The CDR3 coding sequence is TGTGCCAGCAGCTTAAGTCGACCAGTGGGGCTCTGGGATGAGGCTGAAGCTTTCTTT. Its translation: CASSLSRPVGLWDEAEAFF.

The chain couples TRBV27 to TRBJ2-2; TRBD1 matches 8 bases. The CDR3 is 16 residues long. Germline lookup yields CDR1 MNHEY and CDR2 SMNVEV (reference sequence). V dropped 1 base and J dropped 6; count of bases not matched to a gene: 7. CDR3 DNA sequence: TGTGCCAGCAGTTTATATACGGACAGGGTGGCCGGGGAGCTGTTTTTT. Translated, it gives CASSLYTDRVAGELFF.

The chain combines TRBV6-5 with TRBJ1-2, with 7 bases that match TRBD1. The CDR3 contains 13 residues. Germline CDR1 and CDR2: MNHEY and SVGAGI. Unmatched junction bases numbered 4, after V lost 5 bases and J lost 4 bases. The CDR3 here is CASSDRVSYGYTF. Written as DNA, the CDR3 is TGTGCCAGCAGTGACAGGGTCAGCTATGGCTACACCTTC.

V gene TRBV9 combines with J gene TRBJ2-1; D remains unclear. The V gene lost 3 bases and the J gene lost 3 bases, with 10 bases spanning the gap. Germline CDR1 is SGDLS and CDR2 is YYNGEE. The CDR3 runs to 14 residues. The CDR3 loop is CASSGIYSYNEQFF. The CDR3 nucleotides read TGTGCCAGCAGCGGGATTTACAGCTACAATGAGCAGTTCTTC. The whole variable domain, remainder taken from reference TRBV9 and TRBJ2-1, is DSGVTQTPKHLITATGQRVTLRCSPRSGDLSVYWYQQSLDQGLQFLIQYYNGEERAKGNILERFSAQQFPDLHSELNLSSLELGDSALYFCASSGIYSYNEQFFGPGTRLTVL.

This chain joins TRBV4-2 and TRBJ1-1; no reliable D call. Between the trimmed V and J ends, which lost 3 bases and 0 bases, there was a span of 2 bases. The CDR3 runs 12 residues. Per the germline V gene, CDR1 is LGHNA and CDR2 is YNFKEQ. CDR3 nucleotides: TGTGCCAGCAGCCACATGAACACTGAAGCTTTCTTT. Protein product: CASSHMNTEAFF.

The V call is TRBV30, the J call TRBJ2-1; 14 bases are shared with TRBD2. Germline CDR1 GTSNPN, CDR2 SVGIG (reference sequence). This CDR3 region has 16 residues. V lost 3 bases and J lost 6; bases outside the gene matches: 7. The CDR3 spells CAWSHSGTSGSNEQFF. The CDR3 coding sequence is TGTGCCTGGAGCCACTCCGGGACTAGCGGGAGCAATGAGCAGTTCTTC.

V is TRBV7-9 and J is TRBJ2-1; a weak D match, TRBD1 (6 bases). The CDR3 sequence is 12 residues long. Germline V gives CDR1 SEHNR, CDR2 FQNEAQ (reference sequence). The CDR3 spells CNSLGAYNEQFF. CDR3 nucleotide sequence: TGTAATTCGTTGGGGGCTTACAATGAGCAGTTCTTC.

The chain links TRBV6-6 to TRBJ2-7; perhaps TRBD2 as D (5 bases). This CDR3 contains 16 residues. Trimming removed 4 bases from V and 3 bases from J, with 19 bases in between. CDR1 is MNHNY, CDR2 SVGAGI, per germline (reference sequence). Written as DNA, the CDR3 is TGTGCCAGCAGTTCCCCCATGGACGGGAAGAGCTACGAGCAGTACTTC. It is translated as CASSSPMDGKSYEQYF.